One sample yielded the 21 T cell receptor beta chains listed below, sequenced in a study of beta chain features in type 1 diabetes. Findings and caveats of the study: Type 1 diabetes patients had moderately but significantly shorter TCRB CDR3s in all four CD4+ subsets.

The entirety of the isolated RNA underwent reverse transcription, so expressed TCRB transcripts were sequenced. Clones were read by immunoSEQ multiplex PCR, and TCRdb kept only the in-frame ones, dropping some. The sample includes 150,000 to 200,000 clones, roughly 7.1% of them seen just once. Antigens of these TCRs are unknown. Source material: central memory CD4+ T cells from blood. The receptor set was obtained from a middle-aged woman with type 1 diabetes.

Only a few counts were recorded for this clone. V is TRBV18 and J is TRBJ1-4; 8 bases agree with TRBD1. This CDR3 has 14 residues. After removal of 6 bases from V and 8 bases from J, the junction contained 8 bases not matched to a gene. Germline V CDR1 and CDR2: KGHSH, LQKENI. CDR3 sequence reads: CASSPRGREEKLFF. CDR3 coding DNA: TGTGCCAGCTCCCCCAGGGGGCGAGAAGAAAAACTGTTTTTT.

A few counts support this clone. The chain employs TRBV4-1 and TRBJ1-1, with a weak D call TRBD1 (6 bases). The CDR3 runs to 14 residues. V was cut by 0 bases and J by 1 base, with 6 bases left in between. The germline CDR1 and CDR2 sequences are MGHRA and YSYEKL. The CDR3 sequence: CASSQEQGNTEAFF. CDR3 bases: TGCGCCAGCAGCCAAGAACAGGGGAACACTGAAGCTTTCTTT.

V and J are TRBV7-2 and TRBJ2-5; 10 nucleotides align to TRBD2. This CDR3 region has 15 residues. J was trimmed by 5 bases and V by 3 bases; bases with no gene match: 6. Germline V gene lookup returns CDR1 SGHTA and CDR2 FQGNSA. CDR3 protein: CASSFTSGNRETQYF. As DNA, the CDR3 is TGTGCCAGCAGCTTTACTAGCGGGAACCGGGAGACCCAGTACTTC.

The chain recombines TRBV4-1 with TRBJ1-1; D is unclear. CDR1 is MGHRA and CDR2 is YSYEKL in the germline V gene. V lost 6 bases and J lost 6, with 14 bases in between. This CDR3 comprises 13 residues. Here the CDR3 DNA reads TGCGCCAGCAGTTCCCCGGGTGATGCTGAAGCTTTCTTT. Protein sequence: CASSSPGDAEAFF.

The CDR3 coding sequence is TGCGCCAGCAGCCCACGGGTGGGGGGGACTGAAGCTTTCTTT. It translates to CASSPRVGGTEAFF. The chain uses TRBV4-3 and TRBJ1-1; D possibly corresponds to TRBD1 (5 bases). Deletions cut 4 bases from V and 5 bases from J, with 14 bases between. CDR1 is LGHNA, CDR2 YSLEER, per germline. This CDR3 has 14 residues.

This clone was counted many times. The V gene is TRBV5-4, the J gene TRBJ2-1; perhaps TRBD1 as D (5 bases). The germline gives CDR1 SGHNT, CDR2 YYREEE (reference sequence). The CDR3 covers 15 residues. Deletions cut 0 bases from V and 8 bases from J, with 15 bases between. The CDR3 sequence: CASSLDQGGADEQFF. CDR3 DNA: TGTGCCAGCAGCTTGGACCAGGGTGGCGCGGATGAGCAGTTCTTC.

The sample holds a few counts of this clone. The chain is built from TRBV5-4 and TRBJ2-6, with D uncertain. This CDR3 is built from 14 residues. CDR1 is SGHNT, CDR2 YYREEE, per germline (reference sequence). V shed 3 bases and J shed 2 bases, with 6 bases lying between them. Here the CDR3 DNA reads TGTGCCAGCAGCTCCAGAACTGGGGCCAACGTCCTGACTTTC. Amino acids: CASSSRTGANVLTF.

This clone was seen more than once but under ten times. CDR3 sequence: CASSYRIGTNEQFF. CDR3 sequence (DNA): TGTGCCAGCAGTTACAGGATCGGAACCAATGAGCAGTTCTTC. V usage is TRBV28 and J usage is TRBJ2-1; D might be TRBD1 (5 bases). The V and J ends lost 4 bases and 6 bases respectively, with 13 bases between them. Germline V gene data show CDR1 as MDHEN and CDR2 as SYDVKM. The CDR3 has 14 amino acids.

Only a few counts were recorded for this clone. The V gene is TRBV19, the J gene TRBJ2-6, with D unclear. Germline-derived CDR1 and CDR2 are LNHDA and SQIVND (reference sequence). The CDR3 consists of 16 residues. V was cut by 3 bases and J by 0 bases, with 9 bases left in between. The CDR3 DNA reads as TGTGCCAGTAGTATTATGCCCGGCTCTGGGGCCAACGTCCTGACTTTC. It translates to CASSIMPGSGANVLTF.

Only a few counts were recorded for this clone. This rearrangement joins TRBV2 to TRBJ2-6; a possible D gene is TRBD2 (5 bases). The CDR3 contains 13 residues. In germline, CDR1 is SNHLY, CDR2 FYNNEI. Trimming removed 5 bases from V and 10 bases from J, with 12 bases in between. DNA for the CDR3: TGTGCCAGCAGTTTTGACTACACGAACGTCCTGACTTTC. Translation: CASSFDYTNVLTF.

The table lists this clone with a few counts. The rearrangement joins TRBV5-4 to TRBJ2-5; possibly TRBD1 for D (5 bases). The V and J ends lost 1 base and 4 bases respectively, with 11 bases between them. This CDR3 has 14 amino acids. Germline assignment: CDR1 SGHNT and CDR2 YYREEE (reference sequence). The DNA of the CDR3 is TGTGCCAGCAGCTTGAATCAGGGCCCAGAGACCCAGTACTTC. Translating it yields CASSLNQGPETQYF.

This clone was counted only a few times. This chain joins TRBV4-3 and TRBJ2-7; 9 bases match TRBD1. The CDR3 has 19 amino acids. With 0 bases clipped from V and 3 bases from J, the junction kept 15 bases outside the gene matches. Germline CDR1 is LGHNA and CDR2 is YSLEER. Here the CDR3 reads CASSQEGGYGTGFVYEQYF. CDR3 coding DNA: TGCGCCAGCAGCCAAGAAGGTGGATACGGGACAGGGTTTGTCTACGAGCAGTACTTC.

On this clone: Other DNA sequences in this sample translate to the same CDR3. The chain recombines TRBV18 with TRBJ1-2, with D possibly matching TRBD1 (6 bases). The V end was cut by 6 bases, the J end by 2 bases, with 10 bases between. The CDR3 is made up of 13 amino acids. Germline lookup yields CDR1 KGHSH and CDR2 LQKENI. The CDR3 reads CASSPDSNYGYTF. CDR3 sequence (DNA): TGTGCCAGCTCCCCGGACAGCAACTATGGCTACACCTTC.

This chain joins TRBV14 and TRBJ1-6; 11 bases agree with TRBD1. The CDR3 length is 16 residues. Germline V lookup: CDR1 SGHDN, CDR2 FVKESK. V lost 2 bases and J lost 9; bases outside the gene matches: 6. The chain's CDR3 is CASSQSTGQGGSPLHF. In DNA, the CDR3 is TGTGCCAGCAGCCAATCTACGGGACAGGGGGGTTCACCCCTCCACTTT.

The V and J genes are TRBV27 and TRBJ1-5; D is possibly TRBD1 (6 bases). V was trimmed by 3 bases and J by 6 bases, leaving 9 bases between them. CDR3 length: 13 residues. Germline V gene lookup returns CDR1 MNHEY and CDR2 SMNVEV (reference sequence). CDR3 region: CASSLGAGQPQHF. CDR3 bases: TGTGCCAGCAGTTTGGGGGCGGGTCAGCCCCAGCATTTT.

This clone was seen only a few times. The genes are TRBV29-1 and TRBJ1-2; 7 nucleotides line up with TRBD1. Trimming took 2 bases from V and 7 from J; bases not matched to a gene: 7. CDR3 length: 13 residues. Germline CDR1 is SQVTM and CDR2 is ANQGSEA. In nucleotides, the CDR3 is TGCAGCGTTGAAACCGACAGGGTGCGTGGCTACACCTTC. This gives the protein CSVETDRVRGYTF.

This clone was seen only a few times. The same CDR3 can be traced to other DNA sequences in this sample. CDR3 loop: CASSGQYNEQFF. For the CDR3, the DNA is TGTGCCAGCAGTGGGCAGTACAATGAGCAGTTCTTC. The V gene is TRBV2, the J gene TRBJ2-1, with D hard to call. The CDR3 runs to 12 residues. CDR1 is SNHLY, CDR2 FYNNEI, per germline. The V end lost 4 bases, the J end lost 4 bases, and 5 bases lay between the germline ends.

CDR3 in amino acids: CASSPPGQSHEQYF. The CDR3 DNA is TGTGCCAGCTCACCTCCGGGACAGAGCCACGAGCAGTACTTC. The rearrangement joins TRBV18 to TRBJ2-7, with 7 bases matching TRBD1. Trimming removed 3 bases from V and 5 bases from J; junction bases left unmatched: 7. The germline V gene encodes CDR1 KGHSH and CDR2 LQKENI. The length of the CDR3 is 14 residues.

This chain connects TRBV27 to TRBJ2-3, with 7 positions matching TRBD2. This CDR3 is built from 15 residues. The junction had 5 bases not matched to a gene; V was cut back by 5 bases and J by 0 bases. Per germline, CDR1 MNHEY and CDR2 SMNVEV (reference sequence). The CDR3: CASSRGGESTDTQYF. As DNA, the CDR3 is TGTGCCAGCAGTCGCGGGGGAGAGAGCACAGATACGCAGTATTTT.

The sample holds many counts of this clone. This rearrangement joins TRBV30 to TRBJ2-7; 8 bases match TRBD1. The CDR3 contains 14 residues. The ends lost 4 bases at V and 3 bases at J; junction bases unmatched: 8. Germline CDR1 GTSNPN, CDR2 SVGIG (reference sequence). The CDR3 reads CAWNSGQEGYEQYF. In DNA form, the CDR3 reads TGTGCCTGGAACTCGGGACAGGAGGGCTACGAGCAGTACTTC.

This clone appeared a few times. CDR3 nucleotides: TGTGCCACGTCACTCAGGGGTTTCGGCCAAGAGACCCAGTACTTC. It specifies CATSLRGFGQETQYF. The chain joins TRBV5-5 to TRBJ2-5, with D perhaps TRBD1 (6 bases). The V gene's germline CDR1 is SGHKS and CDR2 YYEKEE (reference sequence). The CDR3 length is 15 residues. V lost 9 bases and J 1 base, leaving 19 bases between the germline ends.